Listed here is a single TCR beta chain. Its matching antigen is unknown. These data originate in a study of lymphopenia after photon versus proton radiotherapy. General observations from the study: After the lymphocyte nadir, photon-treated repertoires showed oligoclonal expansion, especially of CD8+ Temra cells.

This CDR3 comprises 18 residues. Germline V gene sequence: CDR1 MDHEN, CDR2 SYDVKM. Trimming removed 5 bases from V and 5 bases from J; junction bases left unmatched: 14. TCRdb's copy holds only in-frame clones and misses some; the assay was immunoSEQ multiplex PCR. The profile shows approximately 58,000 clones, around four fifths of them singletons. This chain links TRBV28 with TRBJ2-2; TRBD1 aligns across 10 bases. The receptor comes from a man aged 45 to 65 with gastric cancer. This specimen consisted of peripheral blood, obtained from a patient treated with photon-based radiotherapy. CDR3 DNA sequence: TGTGCCAGCAGTCCAACCCGGAGGGACAGGGGTGGAACCGGGGAGCTGTTTTTT. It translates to CASSPTRRDRGGTGELFF.